The 4 T cell receptor beta chains in this list originate from one sample, sequenced in a study of CD4 T cells in relation to SARS-CoV-2 and coronaviruses. No antigen has been identified for these receptors. Sequenced by immunoSEQ multiplex PCR; TCRdb stores in-frame clones only, minus some. Here the sample spans around 26,000 clones, 74% being singletons. Before the COVID-19 pandemic, during about 2010-2018, CD4+ T cells were taken from unexposed donors. The cells were cultured for approximately ten days before CD4+ T cells were isolated. The sequenced sample consisted of CD4+ T cells from PBMCs, cultured in vitro. Receptor source: a human donor in good health.

The chain combines TRBV7-8 with TRBJ2-2; D call uncertain. CDR1 is SGHVS, CDR2 FQNEAQ, per germline. CDR3 size: 13 residues. The V and J ends lost 3 bases and 7 bases respectively, with 9 bases between them. CDR3 in amino acids: CASSFQPRGELFF. CDR3 DNA: TGTGCCAGCAGCTTCCAGCCCCGCGGGGAGCTGTTTTTT. The full variable domain, its missing parts supplied by reference TRBV7-8 and TRBJ2-2, is GAGVSQSPRYKVAKRGQDVALRCDPISGHVSLFWYQQALGQGPEFLTYFQNEAQLDKSGLPSDRFFAERPEGSVSTLKIQRTQQEDSAVYLCASSFQPRGELFFGEGSRLTVL.

This sequence joins TRBV29-1 and TRBJ1-2, with TRBD1 as a possible D gene (6 bases). CDR1 and CDR2 (germline): SQVTM, ANQGSEA. The CDR3 runs 15 residues. Trimming cost V 3 bases and J 5 bases, with 19 bases left between them. This chain's CDR3 is CSVEPLSGARYGYTF. As DNA, the CDR3 is TGCAGCGTTGAGCCCCTTTCGGGGGCGCGATATGGCTACACCTTC.

Only a few counts were recorded for this clone. The V call is TRBV30, the J call TRBJ2-2, with 9 bases that match TRBD2. There are 14 residues in the CDR3. The V gene's germline CDR1 is GTSNPN and CDR2 SVGIG (reference sequence). V trimming: 2 bases; J trimming: 5 bases; junction bases outside the gene matches: 3. CDR3 sequence reads: CAWSKTSGTGELFF. The CDR3 bases are TGTGCCTGGAGTAAGACTAGCGGTACCGGGGAGCTGTTTTTT.

The rearrangement links TRBV6-5 to TRBJ2-7, with TRBD1 identical over 10 bases. The CDR3 runs to 15 residues. The germline CDR1 and CDR2 sequences are MNHEY and SVGAGI. The V gene end was trimmed by 2 bases and the J gene end by 2 bases; junction bases not matched to a gene: 3. The CDR3 sequence: CASSYGGTGAYEQYF. The CDR3, as DNA: TGTGCCAGCAGTTACGGGGGGACAGGGGCCTACGAGCAGTACTTC.